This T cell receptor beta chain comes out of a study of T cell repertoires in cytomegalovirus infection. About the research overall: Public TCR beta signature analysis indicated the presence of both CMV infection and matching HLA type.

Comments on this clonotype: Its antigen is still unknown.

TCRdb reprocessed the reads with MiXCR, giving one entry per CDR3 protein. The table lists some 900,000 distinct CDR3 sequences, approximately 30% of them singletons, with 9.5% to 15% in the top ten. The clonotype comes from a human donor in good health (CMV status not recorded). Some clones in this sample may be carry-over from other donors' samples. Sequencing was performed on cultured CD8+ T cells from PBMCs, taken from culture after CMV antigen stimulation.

CDR3 loop: CASSQNTGTNEQFF. The CDR3 DNA sequence: TGTGCCAGCAGCCAAAACACAGGGACCAATGAGCAGTTCTTC. This chain links TRBV5-4 with TRBJ2-1; tentative D call: TRBD1 (6 bases). This CDR3 comprises 14 residues. V was pared by 4 bases and J by 6 bases, with 14 bases between. Germline V gives CDR1 SGHNT, CDR2 YYREEE (reference sequence). Together with reference TRBV5-4 and TRBJ2-1, the CDR3 gives the full variable domain: ETGVTQSPTHLIKTRGQQVTLRCSSQSGHNTVSWYQQALGQGPQFIFQYYREEENGRGNFPPRFSGLQFPNYSSELNVNALELDDSALYLCASSQNTGTNEQFFGPGTRLTVL.